Following are 30 T cell receptor beta chains from one sample sequenced in a study of control samples from healthy donors and cancer patients. Sequencing used immunoSEQ multiplex PCR; TCRdb keeps in-frame clones, though not all of them. The sample shows more than 45,000 clones, around 93% of them seen only once. Sequenced material: PBMCs. The receptors come from a man between 25 and 39 years old with colorectal cancer.

J is TRBJ1-1 and V is TRBV9; D is ambiguous. Germline loops: CDR1 SGDLS, CDR2 YYNGEE. The CDR3 is made up of 13 amino acids. The V end lost 3 bases, the J end lost 0 bases, and 6 bases lay between the germline ends. CDR3 sequence (DNA): TGTGCCAGCAGCGCCGCCTTGAACACTGAAGCTTTCTTT. Its translation: CASSAALNTEAFF.

The chain uses TRBV2 and TRBJ2-7; tentative D call: TRBD2 (5 bases). Trimming shortened V by 5 bases and J by 0 bases, and 14 bases separated the two germline ends. Looked up from germline, CDR1 is SNHLY and CDR2 is FYNNEI. The CDR3 runs to 15 residues. The CDR3 loop is CASSQPGIYSYEQYF. In DNA form, the CDR3 reads TGTGCCAGCAGTCAACCGGGAATTTACTCCTACGAGCAGTACTTC.

V usage is TRBV4-3 and J usage is TRBJ2-2, with D unresolved. Germline CDR1 LGHNA, CDR2 YSLEER. The CDR3 has 14 residues. Between the trimmed V and J ends, which lost 1 base and 3 bases, there was a span of 6 bases. Here the CDR3 DNA reads TGCGCCAGCAGCCAAGGAGGATACACCGGGGAGCTGTTTTTT. Translation gives CASSQGGYTGELFF.

V usage is TRBV7-2 and J usage is TRBJ2-2; unclear D gene. V gave up 2 bases and J gave up 7 bases, with 8 bases separating them. The CDR3 runs to 13 residues. Germline V gene sequence: CDR1 SGHTA, CDR2 FQGNSA. CDR3 residues: CASSLSPSGELFF. CDR3 nucleotides: TGTGCCAGCAGCTTAAGCCCAAGCGGGGAGCTGTTTTTT.

This chain connects TRBV6-2 or TRBV6-3 to TRBJ2-1; the match to TRBD1 covers 9 bases. Germline V gene sequence: CDR1 MNHEY, CDR2 SVGEGT. Germline trimming cut 4 bases from V and 1 base from J; bases unmatched to any gene: 8. The CDR3 loop spans 17 amino acids. The CDR3 protein is CASSFPRTGESYNEQFF. DNA for the CDR3: TGTGCCAGCAGTTTCCCCCGGACAGGGGAATCCTACAATGAGCAGTTCTTC.

The chain has TRBV7-2 and TRBJ2-3; 7 nucleotides agree with TRBD2. Germline CDR1 and CDR2: SGHTA and FQGNSA. Germline trimming cut 1 base from V and 1 base from J; bases unmatched to any gene: 11. The CDR3 consists of 18 residues. The CDR3 DNA reads TGTGCCAGCAGCTTAGTGGGGGGGAGTGGTCTTGGCACAGATACGCAGTATTTT. Its protein product is CASSLVGGSGLGTDTQYF.

The chain has TRBV2 and TRBJ1-6; 8 nucleotides match TRBD1. This CDR3 is built from 13 residues. Germline V gives CDR1 SNHLY, CDR2 FYNNEI. Losses at the gene ends were 7 bases for V and 9 bases for J; bases not matched to a gene: 5. Written as DNA, the CDR3 is TGTGCCAGCAATGCAGGGGGCGGTTCACCCCTCCACTTT. Its translation: CASNAGGGSPLHF.

A few counts support this clone. The chain combines TRBV15 with TRBJ2-2, with D maybe TRBD1 (6 bases). V was cut by 0 bases and J by 8 bases, with 10 bases left in between. The CDR3 length is 14 residues. The germline V gene has CDR1 LNHNV and CDR2 YYDKDF (reference sequence). DNA for the CDR3: TGTGCCACCAGCAGAGACAGGGGTTTAGGGGAGCTGTTTTTT. It translates to CATSRDRGLGELFF. Combining the CDR3 with reference TRBV15 and TRBJ2-2 gives the whole variable domain DAMVIQNPRYQVTQFGKPVTLSCSQTLNHNVMYWYQQKSSQAPKLLFHYYDKDFNNEADTPDNFQSRRPNTSFCFLDIRSPGLGDTAMYLCATSRDRGLGELFFGEGSRLTVL.

The chain joins TRBV15 to TRBJ2-2; weak D call: TRBD1 (5 bases). This CDR3 contains 16 residues. Germline values: CDR1 LNHNV, CDR2 YYDKDF (reference sequence). With 1 base removed from V and 0 bases from J, the gap between germline ends came to 9 bases. The CDR3 coding sequence is TGTGCCACCAGCAGAGGGGCGACAGCGAACACCGGGGAGCTGTTTTTT. Protein sequence: CATSRGATANTGELFF.

Only one count was recorded for this clone. This chain connects TRBV6-2 or TRBV6-3 to TRBJ2-1, with TRBD2 matching over 9 bases. This CDR3 has 16 amino acids. Trimming at V came to 4 bases and at J to 8 bases, leaving 12 bases not matched to a gene. Germline CDR1 and CDR2: MNHEY and SVGEGT. The CDR3 DNA is TGTGCCAGCAGTTTCCGCGGGGGGGCCCGAGAATATGAGCAGTTCTTC. It codes for CASSFRGGAREYEQFF.

The chain is built from TRBV2 and TRBJ1-4; a possible D gene is TRBD1 (5 bases). V was cut by 7 bases and J by 8 bases, with 14 bases left in between. Germline V gene data show CDR1 as SNHLY and CDR2 as FYNNEI. The CDR3 sequence is 13 residues long. CDR3 DNA sequence: TGTGCCAGCATGTGGGCAGGGAGCGAAAAACTGTTTTTT. This translates into CASMWAGSEKLFF.

V usage is TRBV7-8 and J usage is TRBJ1-6; 8 bases agree with TRBD1. This CDR3 spans 14 amino acids. The J segment lost 6 bases and the V segment lost 8 bases, leaving 6 bases of the junction unmatched. Germline V gene sequence: CDR1 SGHVS, CDR2 FQNEAQ. The CDR3 DNA follows: TGTGCCAGCCGAACGGGACAGGTTAATTCACCCCTCCACTTT. It codes for CASRTGQVNSPLHF.

This clone was counted a single time. This rearrangement joins TRBV5-1 to TRBJ2-1; D might be TRBD1 (6 bases). The germline gives CDR1 SGHRS, CDR2 YFSETQ. There are 14 residues in the CDR3. The V and J ends lost 4 bases and 0 bases respectively, with 8 bases between them. Written as DNA, the CDR3 is TGCGCCAGCAGCAGGGACACCTCCTACAATGAGCAGTTCTTC. Residues: CASSRDTSYNEQFF.

Here the CDR3 reads CASRLDRGDYGYTF. The CDR3 bases are TGTGCCAGCAGATTAGACAGGGGAGACTATGGCTACACCTTC. The V call is TRBV6-6, the J call TRBJ1-2; 8 bases agree with TRBD1. This CDR3 is 14 amino acids long. Germline V gives CDR1 MNHNY, CDR2 SVGAGI (reference sequence). The V and J ends lost 6 bases and 3 bases, in that order; junction bases with no gene match: 6.

The genes are TRBV7-9 and TRBJ2-6; D is ambiguous. V was cut by 6 bases and J by 4 bases, with 7 bases left in between. The CDR3 extends over 13 amino acids. CDR1 is SEHNR and CDR2 is FQNEAQ in the germline V gene (reference sequence). The CDR3 region has the DNA TGTGCCAGCAGGGTAAGAGGGGCCAACGTCCTGACTTTC. Amino acid sequence: CASRVRGANVLTF. Filled out from reference TRBV7-9 and TRBJ2-6, the complete variable domain reads DTGVSQNPRHKITKRGQNVTFRCDPISEHNRLYWYRQTLGQGPEFLTYFQNEAQLEKSRLLSDRFSAERPKGSFSTLEIQRTEQGDSAMYLCASRVRGANVLTFGAGSRLTVL.

The chain couples TRBV3-1 (or the pseudogene TRBV3-2) to TRBJ2-2, with 9 bases that match TRBD2. From germline, CDR1 is LGHDT and CDR2 YNNKEL (reference sequence). CDR3 length equals 16 residues. The V and J ends lost 4 bases and 1 base, in that order; junction bases with no gene match: 4. The CDR3 protein is CASSPSGGMNTGELFF. CDR3 in DNA: TGTGCCAGCAGCCCGAGCGGGGGGATGAACACCGGGGAGCTGTTTTTT.

The chain is built from TRBV19 and TRBJ2-1; the D is unclear. The V end was cut by 3 bases, the J end by 0 bases, with 21 bases between. Germline V lookup: CDR1 LNHDA, CDR2 SQIVND (reference sequence). The CDR3 loop spans 19 amino acids. CDR3 residues: CASSILGIGNASSYNEQFF. In nucleotides, the CDR3 is TGTGCCAGTAGTATTTTGGGAATCGGAAACGCCAGCTCCTACAATGAGCAGTTCTTC. Drawing the rest from reference TRBV19 and TRBJ2-1, the complete variable domain is DGGITQSPKYLFRKEGQNVTLSCEQNLNHDAMYWYRQDPGQGLRLIYYSQIVNDFQKGDIAEGYSVSREKKESFPLTVTSAQKNPTAFYLCASSILGIGNASSYNEQFFGPGTRLTVL.

The genes are TRBV7-9 and TRBJ1-2; D is undetermined. CDR3 length: 17 residues. Germline assignment: CDR1 SEHNR and CDR2 FQNEAQ (reference sequence). Trimming pared 5 bases from V and 1 base from J, leaving 20 bases between. The CDR3 nucleotides read TGTGCCAGCAGCCCCACCCCCGGAACAGAGGTTAACTATGGCTACACCTTC. Its translation is CASSPTPGTEVNYGYTF.

This rearrangement joins TRBV20-1 to TRBJ1-2; D is unresolved. Per the germline V gene, CDR1 is DFQATT and CDR2 is SNEGSKA (reference sequence). The CDR3 extends over 11 amino acids. Between the trimmed V and J ends, which lost 0 bases and 8 bases, there was a span of 7 bases. The CDR3 protein is CSARDGLGYTF. Here the CDR3 DNA reads TGCAGTGCTAGAGATGGGCTGGGCTACACCTTC.

This chain connects TRBV4-3 to TRBJ1-2; tentative D call: TRBD1 (5 bases). The length of the CDR3 is 15 residues. Germline loops: CDR1 LGHNA, CDR2 YSLEER. V was clipped by 4 bases and J by 0 bases, with 12 bases between them. CDR3 sequence: CASSRGTDSNYGYTF. CDR3 in DNA: TGCGCCAGCAGCCGCGGGACGGACTCTAACTATGGCTACACCTTC.

The gene calls are TRBV12-3 or TRBV12-4 and TRBJ2-1, with D uncertain. V was clipped by 3 bases and J by 10 bases, with 10 bases between them. The CDR3 length is 12 residues. CDR3 sequence (DNA): TGTGCCAGCAGTTTCGCCGGCCCCGAGCAGTTCTTC. Amino acid sequence: CASSFAGPEQFF.

Sample share makes this clone medium-sized. The chain carries TRBV19 and TRBJ2-1; D is undetermined. Per the germline V gene, CDR1 is LNHDA and CDR2 is SQIVND (reference sequence). The CDR3 consists of 13 residues. With 1 base removed from V and 4 bases from J, the gap between germline ends came to 5 bases. This CDR3 is CASSIALYNEQFF. Written as DNA, the CDR3 is TGTGCCAGTAGTATAGCTCTGTACAATGAGCAGTTCTTC.

The gene calls are TRBV19 and TRBJ1-2; 9 bases map to TRBD1. This CDR3 comprises 13 residues. Germline loops: CDR1 LNHDA, CDR2 SQIVND (reference sequence). V lost 5 bases to trimming and J lost 7 bases; unmatched junction nucleotides: 5. The CDR3, as DNA: TGTGCCAGTAGTGTGACAGGGGGTACTGGCTACACCTTC. It codes for CASSVTGGTGYTF.

The genes are TRBV24-1 and TRBJ1-2; unclear D gene. Trimming took 4 bases from V and 7 from J, leaving 12 bases between them. CDR1 and CDR2 from the germline V gene are KGHDR and SFDVKD. The CDR3 has 13 amino acids. The chain's CDR3 is CATSDRVSGGYTF. The CDR3 DNA follows: TGTGCCACCAGTGACCGTGTGTCGGGTGGCTACACCTTC.

The chain recombines TRBV6-6 with TRBJ2-5, with 10 positions matching TRBD1. From germline, CDR1 is MNHNY and CDR2 SVGAGI (reference sequence). The CDR3 covers 16 residues. Trimming took 6 bases from V and 2 from J; bases not matched to a gene: 9. This CDR3 is CASSNRDRGYQETQYF. CDR3 sequence (DNA): TGTGCCAGCAGCAACCGGGACAGGGGATATCAAGAGACCCAGTACTTC.

V is TRBV7-8 and J is TRBJ2-1, with 7 positions matching TRBD2. Trimming removed 1 base from V and 5 bases from J; junction bases left unmatched: 2. Germline V CDR1 and CDR2: SGHVS, FQNEAQ. The CDR3 has 14 residues. The CDR3 spells CASSLETSHNEQFF. CDR3 coding DNA: TGTGCCAGCAGCTTAGAGACTAGCCACAATGAGCAGTTCTTC.

The chain has TRBV29-1 and TRBJ2-3; no clear D. The CDR3 sequence is 11 residues long. V was pared by 7 bases and J by 4 bases, with 9 bases between. Germline V lookup: CDR1 SQVTM, CDR2 ANQGSEA. Written as DNA, the CDR3 is TGCAGCGGGACGACGGCAGATACGCAGTATTTT. It codes for CSGTTADTQYF.

The rearrangement uses TRBV15 and TRBJ1-2, with a possible D match to TRBD1 (5 bases). This CDR3 has 14 residues. From germline, CDR1 is LNHNV and CDR2 YYDKDF (reference sequence). V lost 3 bases to trimming and J lost 3 bases, with 11 bases between them. CDR3 loop: CATSREGLDYGYTF. CDR3 nucleotides: TGTGCCACCAGCAGGGAGGGGTTGGACTATGGCTACACCTTC.

This clone was seen only a few times. V usage is TRBV19 and J usage is TRBJ2-5, with D possibly matching TRBD1 (6 bases). This CDR3 contains 16 residues. V lost 4 bases to trimming and J lost 5 bases, with 20 bases between them. Germline assignment: CDR1 LNHDA and CDR2 SQIVND (reference sequence). The CDR3 protein is CASSTGTPPGKETQYF. The CDR3 nucleotides are TGTGCCAGTAGTACCGGGACACCACCGGGGAAGGAGACCCAGTACTTC.

This sequence joins TRBV7-9 and TRBJ2-7, with 7 bases identical to TRBD1. The CDR3 is 16 residues long. Trimming cost V 5 bases and J 2 bases; bases outside gene matches: 12. Per germline, CDR1 SEHNR and CDR2 FQNEAQ (reference sequence). CDR3 bases: TGTGCCAGCAGCACCGGGGACAGTCCAACAACCTACGAGCAGTACTTC. It is translated as CASSTGDSPTTYEQYF.